This T cell receptor (beta chain) was identified during a study of Ad26.COV2.S vaccination and SARS-CoV-2 variants. Measured with immunoSEQ multiplex PCR; TCRdb has only the in-frame clones, and not every one. The sample lists 350,000 to 500,000 clones, about 90% occurring once. This clone showed up just once. What it binds is unknown. The treatment here: roughly 18 received Ad26.COV2.S at low or high dose, single or two shots; 5 received placebo; per-sample allocation not given. Collection of the samples took place on day 63 after the first injection of vaccine or placebo. Germline loops: CDR1 LGHDT, CDR2 YNNKEL (reference sequence). Deletions cut 0 bases from V and 2 bases from J, with 11 bases between. This CDR3 is 16 amino acids long. Study-wide results and caveats: Vaccinees displayed broader spike-specific TCR repertoires than placebo recipients.

This specimen was peripheral blood, taken in a trial of Ad26.COV2.S vaccine versus placebo. The receptor was derived from a person between 18 and 65 years old who received the Ad26.COV2.S COVID-19 vaccine or a placebo. The chain couples TRBV3-1 (or the pseudogene TRBV3-2) to TRBJ1-5, with D perhaps matching TRBD1 (6 bases). The CDR3, as DNA: TGTGCCAGCAGCCAAGATCAGGGGTCAGGCAATCAGCCCCAGCATTTT. Translating it yields CASSQDQGSGNQPQHF.